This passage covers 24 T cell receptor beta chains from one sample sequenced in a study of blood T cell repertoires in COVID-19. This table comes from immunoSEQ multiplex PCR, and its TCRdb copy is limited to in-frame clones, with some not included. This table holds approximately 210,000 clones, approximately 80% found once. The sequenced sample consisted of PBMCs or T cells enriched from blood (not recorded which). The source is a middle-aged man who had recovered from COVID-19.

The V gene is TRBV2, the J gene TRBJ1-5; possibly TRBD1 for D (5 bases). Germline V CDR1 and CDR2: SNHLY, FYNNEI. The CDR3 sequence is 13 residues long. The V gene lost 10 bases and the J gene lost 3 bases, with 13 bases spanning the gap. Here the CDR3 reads CATTGDNNQPQHF. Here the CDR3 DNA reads TGTGCCACCACGGGGGATAACAATCAGCCCCAGCATTTT.

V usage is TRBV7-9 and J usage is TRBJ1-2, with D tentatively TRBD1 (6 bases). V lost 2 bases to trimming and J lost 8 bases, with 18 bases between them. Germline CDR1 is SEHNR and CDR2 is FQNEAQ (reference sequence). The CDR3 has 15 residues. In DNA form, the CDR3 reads TGTGCCAGCAGCTTAACCGGGGCCCTTAGGGGGGGCTACACCTTC. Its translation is CASSLTGALRGGYTF.

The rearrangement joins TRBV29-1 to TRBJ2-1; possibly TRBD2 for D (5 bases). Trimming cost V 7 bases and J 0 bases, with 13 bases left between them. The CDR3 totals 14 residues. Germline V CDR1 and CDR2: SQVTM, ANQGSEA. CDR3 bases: TGCAGCGCCCTCGAGCGGAGCTCCTACAATGAGCAGTTCTTC. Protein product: CSALERSSYNEQFF.

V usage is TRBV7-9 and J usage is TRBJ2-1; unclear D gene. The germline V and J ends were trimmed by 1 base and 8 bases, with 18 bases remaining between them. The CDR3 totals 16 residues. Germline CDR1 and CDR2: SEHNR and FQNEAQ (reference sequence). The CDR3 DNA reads TGTGCCAGCAGCTTAGTTGGCGGAGCCTTCAAGGATGAGCAGTTCTTC. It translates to CASSLVGGAFKDEQFF.

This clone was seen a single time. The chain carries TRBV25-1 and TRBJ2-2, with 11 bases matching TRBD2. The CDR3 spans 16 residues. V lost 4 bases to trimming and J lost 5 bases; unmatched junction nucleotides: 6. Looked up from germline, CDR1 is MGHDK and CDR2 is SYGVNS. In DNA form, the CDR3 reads TGTGCCAGCAGTGCCCTAGCGGGAGGAGGGACCGGGGAGCTGTTTTTT. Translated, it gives CASSALAGGGTGELFF.

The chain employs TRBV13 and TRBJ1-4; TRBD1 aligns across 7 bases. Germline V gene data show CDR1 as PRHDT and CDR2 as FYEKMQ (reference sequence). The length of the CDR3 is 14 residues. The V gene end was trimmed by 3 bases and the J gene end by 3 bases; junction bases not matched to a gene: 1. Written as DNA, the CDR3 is TGTGCCAGCAGCTTCGGGACAGCTAATGAAAAACTGTTTTTT. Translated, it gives CASSFGTANEKLFF. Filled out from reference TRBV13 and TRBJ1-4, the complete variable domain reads AAGVIQSPRHLIKEKRETATLKCYPIPRHDTVYWYQQGPGQDPQFLISFYEKMQSDKGSIPDRFSAQQFSDYHSELNMSSLELGDSALYFCASSFGTANEKLFFGSGTQLSVL.

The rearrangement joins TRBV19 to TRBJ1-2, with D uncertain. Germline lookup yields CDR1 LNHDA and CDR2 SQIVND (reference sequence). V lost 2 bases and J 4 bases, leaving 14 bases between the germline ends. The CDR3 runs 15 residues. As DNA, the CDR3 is TGTGCCAGTAGTATAATGGCGACTAGCCCCTATGGCTACACCTTC. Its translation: CASSIMATSPYGYTF.

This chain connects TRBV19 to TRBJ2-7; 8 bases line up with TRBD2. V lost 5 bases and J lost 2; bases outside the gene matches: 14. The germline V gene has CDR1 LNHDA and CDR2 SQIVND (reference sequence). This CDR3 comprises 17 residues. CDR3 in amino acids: CASSPPPGTSQAYEQYF. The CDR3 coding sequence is TGTGCCAGTAGTCCACCCCCCGGGACTAGTCAAGCCTACGAGCAGTACTTC.

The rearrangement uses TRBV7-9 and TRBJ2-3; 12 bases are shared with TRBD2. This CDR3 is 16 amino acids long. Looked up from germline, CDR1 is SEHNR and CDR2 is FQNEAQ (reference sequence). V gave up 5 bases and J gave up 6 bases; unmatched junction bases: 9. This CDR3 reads CASSLRLAGAKDTQYF. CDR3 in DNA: TGTGCCAGCAGCCTAAGACTAGCGGGGGCCAAGGATACGCAGTATTTT.

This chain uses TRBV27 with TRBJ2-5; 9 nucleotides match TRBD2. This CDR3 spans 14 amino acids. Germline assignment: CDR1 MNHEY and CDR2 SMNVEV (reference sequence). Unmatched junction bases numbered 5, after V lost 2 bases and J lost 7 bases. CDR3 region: CASSLAGGPGTQYF. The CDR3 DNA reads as TGTGCCAGCAGTTTAGCGGGAGGGCCGGGGACCCAGTACTTC.

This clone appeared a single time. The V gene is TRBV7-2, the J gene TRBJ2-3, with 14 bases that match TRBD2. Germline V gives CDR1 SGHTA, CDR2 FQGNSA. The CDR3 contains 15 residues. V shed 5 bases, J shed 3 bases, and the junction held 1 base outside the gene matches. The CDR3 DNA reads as TGTGCCAGCAGCGGGACTAGCGGGAGAACAGATACGCAGTATTTT. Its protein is CASSGTSGRTDTQYF.

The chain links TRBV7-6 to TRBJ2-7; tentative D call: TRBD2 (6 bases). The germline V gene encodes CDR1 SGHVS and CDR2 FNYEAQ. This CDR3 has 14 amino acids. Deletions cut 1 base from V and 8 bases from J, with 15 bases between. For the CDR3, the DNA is TGTGCCAGCAGCTTAGGGGGTCAGGGAGGAAAGCAGTACTTC. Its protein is CASSLGGQGGKQYF.

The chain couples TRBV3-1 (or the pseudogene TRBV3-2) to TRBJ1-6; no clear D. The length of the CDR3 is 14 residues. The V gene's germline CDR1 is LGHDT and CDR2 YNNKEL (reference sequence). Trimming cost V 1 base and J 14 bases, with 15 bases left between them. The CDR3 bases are TGTGCCAGCAGCCAAGTCGGTAATGTTCTGGCCCTCCACTTT. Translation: CASSQVGNVLALHF.

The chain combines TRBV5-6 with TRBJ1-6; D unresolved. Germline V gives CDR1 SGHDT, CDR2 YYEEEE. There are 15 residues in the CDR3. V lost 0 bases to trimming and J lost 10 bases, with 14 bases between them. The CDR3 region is CASSLGEARGSPLHF. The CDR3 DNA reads TGTGCCAGCAGCTTGGGCGAGGCCCGGGGATCACCCCTCCACTTT.

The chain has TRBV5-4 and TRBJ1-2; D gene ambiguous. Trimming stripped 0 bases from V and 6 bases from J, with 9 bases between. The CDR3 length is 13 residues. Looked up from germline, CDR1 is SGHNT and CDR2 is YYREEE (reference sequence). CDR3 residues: CASSLAQDHGYTF. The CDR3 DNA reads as TGTGCCAGCAGCTTGGCTCAGGATCATGGCTACACCTTC.

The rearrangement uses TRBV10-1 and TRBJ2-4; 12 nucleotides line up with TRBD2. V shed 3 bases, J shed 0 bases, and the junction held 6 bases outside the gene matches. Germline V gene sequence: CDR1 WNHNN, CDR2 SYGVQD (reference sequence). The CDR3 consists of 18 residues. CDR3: CASSEGTSGLLAKNIQYF. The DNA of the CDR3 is TGCGCCAGCAGTGAAGGGACTAGCGGGTTACTAGCCAAAAACATTCAGTACTTC.

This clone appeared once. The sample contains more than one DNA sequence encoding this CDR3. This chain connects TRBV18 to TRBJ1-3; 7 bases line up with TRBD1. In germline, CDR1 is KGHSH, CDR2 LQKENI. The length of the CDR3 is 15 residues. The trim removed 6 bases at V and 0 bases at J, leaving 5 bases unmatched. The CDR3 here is CASSPRGLSGNTIYF. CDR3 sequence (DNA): TGTGCCAGCTCGCCTAGGGGGCTCTCTGGAAACACCATATATTTT.

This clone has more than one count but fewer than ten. The chain's CDR3 is CASSDPSSGVTNEKLFF. As DNA, the CDR3 is TGTGCCAGTAGTGACCCGTCCTCAGGGGTAACTAATGAAAAACTGTTTTTT. The rearrangement joins TRBV19 to TRBJ1-4; maybe TRBD1 (6 bases). The ends were cut back, 5 bases at V and 1 base at J, with 17 bases in the middle. Germline V gene data show CDR1 as LNHDA and CDR2 as SQIVND (reference sequence). This CDR3 contains 17 residues. The whole variable domain, filled in from reference TRBV19 and TRBJ1-4, reads DGGITQSPKYLFRKEGQNVTLSCEQNLNHDAMYWYRQDPGQGLRLIYYSQIVNDFQKGDIAEGYSVSREKKESFPLTVTSAQKNPTAFYLCASSDPSSGVTNEKLFFGSGTQLSVL.

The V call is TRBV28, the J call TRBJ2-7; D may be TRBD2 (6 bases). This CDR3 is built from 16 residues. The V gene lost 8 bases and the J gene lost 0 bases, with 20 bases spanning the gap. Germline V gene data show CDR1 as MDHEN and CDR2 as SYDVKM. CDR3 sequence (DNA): TGTGCCAGCCATACGATTGGAGGGGCTTCCTCCTACGAGCAGTACTTC. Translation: CASHTIGGASSYEQYF.

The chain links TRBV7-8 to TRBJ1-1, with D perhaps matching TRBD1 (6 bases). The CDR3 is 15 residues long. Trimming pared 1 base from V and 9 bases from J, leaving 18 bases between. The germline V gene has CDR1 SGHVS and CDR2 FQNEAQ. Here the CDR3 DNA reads TGTGCCAGCAGCTTAGTTAGTCTGGGCGGACAGAAAGCTTTCTTT. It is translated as CASSLVSLGGQKAFF.

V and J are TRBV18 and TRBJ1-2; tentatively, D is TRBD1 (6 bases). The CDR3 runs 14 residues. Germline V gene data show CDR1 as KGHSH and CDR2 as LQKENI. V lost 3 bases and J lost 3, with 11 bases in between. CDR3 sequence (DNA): TGTGCCAGCTCACCCCCCGAGGGGGACTATGGCTACACCTTC. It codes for CASSPPEGDYGYTF.

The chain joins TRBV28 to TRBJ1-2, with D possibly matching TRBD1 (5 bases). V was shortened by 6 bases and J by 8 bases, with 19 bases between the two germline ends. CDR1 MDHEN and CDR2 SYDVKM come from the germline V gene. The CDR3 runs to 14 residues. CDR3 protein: CASSLLGAGSGYTF. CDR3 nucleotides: TGTGCCAGCAGCCTCCTCGGGGCCGGGAGCGGCTACACCTTC.

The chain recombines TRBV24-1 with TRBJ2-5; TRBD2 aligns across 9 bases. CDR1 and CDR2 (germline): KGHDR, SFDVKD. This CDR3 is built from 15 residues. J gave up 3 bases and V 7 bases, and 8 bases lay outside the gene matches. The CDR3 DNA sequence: TGTGCCACCAGGGGCCCAGCTAGCGGGGAAGAGACCCAGTACTTC. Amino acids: CATRGPASGEETQYF.

CDR3 region: CASSDHRVPSPLHF. The CDR3, as DNA: TGTGCCAGCAGTGACCACAGGGTCCCTTCACCCCTCCACTTT. The rearrangement joins TRBV6-1 to TRBJ1-6; D is perhaps TRBD1 (6 bases). The ends were cut back, 3 bases at V and 9 bases at J, with 12 bases in the middle. The CDR3 contains 14 residues. Germline CDR1 is MNHNS and CDR2 is SASEGT.